This TCR beta chain was documented in a study of T-cell reconstitution after alpha-beta-depleted transplantation in children. Study-wide results and limits: There were reportedly several hundred expanded graft clones from which alpha-beta T cells came about two months after transplant.

Unique molecular identifiers were used to barcode this TCRbeta library. Each CDR3 protein gets one entry after TCRdb re-called the PCR reads with MiXCR. Of 700,000 to 950,000 distinct CDR3 sequences in the sample, approximately 15% are singletons; the top ten hold approximately 4.5%. Germline loops: CDR1 SGHDT, CDR2 YYEEEE. The CDR3 runs 14 residues. V dropped 2 bases and J dropped 1 base, with 10 bases sitting between them. This clonotype turned up a few times. Its target is not known. The clonotype was recovered from a male patient under 18 who had a stem cell transplant for acute lymphoblastic leukemia, so the T cells may come from the graft donor. J is TRBJ2-7 and V is TRBV5-6; unclear D gene. The source was PBMCs, mostly from graft donor cells, collected 360 days after TCRalphabeta/CD19-depleted stem cell transplant. CDR3: CASSFGRISYEQYF. The CDR3 nucleotides are TGTGCCAGCAGCTTCGGCAGGATTTCCTACGAGCAGTACTTC.